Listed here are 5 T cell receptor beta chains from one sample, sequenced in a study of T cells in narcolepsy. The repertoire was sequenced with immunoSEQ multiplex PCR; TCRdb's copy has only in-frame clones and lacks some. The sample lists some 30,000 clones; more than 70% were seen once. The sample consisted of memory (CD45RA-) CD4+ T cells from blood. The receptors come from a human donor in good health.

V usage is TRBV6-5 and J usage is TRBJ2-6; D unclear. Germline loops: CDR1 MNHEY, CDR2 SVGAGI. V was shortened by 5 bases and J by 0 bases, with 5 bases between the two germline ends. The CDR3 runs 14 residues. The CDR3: CASSEPSGANVLTF. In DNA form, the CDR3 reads TGTGCCAGCAGTGAGCCCTCTGGGGCCAACGTCCTGACTTTC.

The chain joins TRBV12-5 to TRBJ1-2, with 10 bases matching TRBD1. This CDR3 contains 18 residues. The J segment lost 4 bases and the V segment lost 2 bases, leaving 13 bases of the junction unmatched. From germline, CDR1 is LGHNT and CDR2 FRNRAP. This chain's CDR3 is CASGLKRTGGQDLYGYTF. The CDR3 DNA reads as TGTGCTAGTGGTTTGAAACGGACAGGGGGTCAAGACCTCTATGGCTACACCTTC.

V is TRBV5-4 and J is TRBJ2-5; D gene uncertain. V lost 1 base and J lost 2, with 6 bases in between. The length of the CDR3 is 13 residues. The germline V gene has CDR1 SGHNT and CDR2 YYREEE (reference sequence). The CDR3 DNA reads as TGTGCCAGCAGCTTGAACTTTCAAGAGACCCAGTACTTC. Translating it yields CASSLNFQETQYF.

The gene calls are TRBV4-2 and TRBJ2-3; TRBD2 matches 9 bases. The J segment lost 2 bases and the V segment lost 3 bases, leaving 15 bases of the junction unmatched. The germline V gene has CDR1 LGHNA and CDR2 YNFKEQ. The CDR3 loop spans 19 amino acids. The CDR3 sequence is CASSQNPLASGTFTDTQYF. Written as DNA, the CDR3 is TGTGCCAGCAGCCAGAACCCCCTGGCTAGCGGGACCTTCACAGATACGCAGTATTTT.

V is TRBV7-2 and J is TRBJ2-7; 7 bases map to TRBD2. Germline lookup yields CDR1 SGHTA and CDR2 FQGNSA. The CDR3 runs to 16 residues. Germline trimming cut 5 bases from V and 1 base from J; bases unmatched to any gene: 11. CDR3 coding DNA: TGTGCCAGCAGCCGTGGGGTGGCGGGAGAGTCCTACGAGCAGTACTTC. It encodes CASSRGVAGESYEQYF.